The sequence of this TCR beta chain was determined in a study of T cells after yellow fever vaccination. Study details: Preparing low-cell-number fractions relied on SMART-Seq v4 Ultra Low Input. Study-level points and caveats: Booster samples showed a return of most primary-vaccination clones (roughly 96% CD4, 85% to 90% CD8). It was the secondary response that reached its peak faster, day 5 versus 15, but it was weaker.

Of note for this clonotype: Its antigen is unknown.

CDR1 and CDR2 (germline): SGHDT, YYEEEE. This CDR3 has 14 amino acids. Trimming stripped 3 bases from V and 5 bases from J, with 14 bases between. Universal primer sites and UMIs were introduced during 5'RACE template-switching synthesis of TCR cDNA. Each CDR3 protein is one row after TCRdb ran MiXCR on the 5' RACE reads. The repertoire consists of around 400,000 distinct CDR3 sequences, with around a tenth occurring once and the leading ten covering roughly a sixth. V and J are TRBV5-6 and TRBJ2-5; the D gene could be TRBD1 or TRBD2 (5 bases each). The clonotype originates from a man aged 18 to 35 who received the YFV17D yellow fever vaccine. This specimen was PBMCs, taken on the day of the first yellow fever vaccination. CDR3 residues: CASSSGRVSETQYF. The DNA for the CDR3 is TGTGCCAGCAGCTCGGGACGAGTGTCGGAGACCCAGTACTTC.